This entry lists 10 T cell receptor beta chains sequenced from one sample in a study of T-cell reconstitution after alpha-beta-depleted transplantation in children. During its preparation, the TCRbeta library received unique molecular identifiers. TCRdb re-called the PCR reads with MiXCR, one entry per CDR3 protein. The sample has 900,000 or so distinct CDR3 sequences; roughly 15% are singletons. The sample consisted of PBMCs, mostly from graft donor cells, taken 360 days after TCRalphabeta/CD19-depleted stem cell transplant. The source of these receptors is a male patient younger than 18 who had a stem cell transplant for acute lymphoblastic leukemia, so the T cells may come from the graft donor.

This chain uses TRBV11-2 with TRBJ2-7; D is ambiguous. V was clipped by 1 base and J by 4 bases, with 14 bases between them. This CDR3 has 15 amino acids. Looked up from germline, CDR1 is SGHAT and CDR2 is FQNNGV. The CDR3 DNA reads TGTGCCAGCAGCTTAGTTTCCCTGGTGGAATACGAGCAGTACTTC. This translates into CASSLVSLVEYEQYF.

V and J are TRBV25-1 and TRBJ2-5; a possible D gene is TRBD2 (6 bases). The V gene's germline CDR1 is MGHDK and CDR2 SYGVNS. CDR3 length: 12 amino acids. The V gene lost 3 bases and the J gene lost 4 bases, with 6 bases spanning the gap. Here the CDR3 reads CASSEGGETQYF. CDR3 sequence (DNA): TGTGCCAGCAGTGAGGGGGGAGAGACCCAGTACTTC.

The chain recombines TRBV30 with TRBJ2-7; D is ambiguous. Germline V gene data show CDR1 as GTSNPN and CDR2 as SVGIG (reference sequence). The CDR3 consists of 12 residues. Trimming took off 3 bases at V and 0 bases at J, with 6 bases between the two ends. CDR3 coding DNA: TGTGCCTGGAGCCGGATCTCCTACGAGCAGTACTTC. Translated: CAWSRISYEQYF.

This clonotype was detected a few times. The chain recombines TRBV7-6 with TRBJ2-3, with D possibly called TRBD1 or TRBD2 (5 bases each). V lost 5 bases and J lost 7, with 13 bases in between. The CDR3 length is 13 residues. Germline loops: CDR1 SGHVS, CDR2 FNYEAQ. Here the CDR3 DNA reads TGTGCCAGCAGCCGCCATGGGACCTATACGCAGTATTTT. Protein sequence: CASSRHGTYTQYF.

This clonotype has ten or more counts. V and J are TRBV7-3 and TRBJ2-2, with 11 bases identical to TRBD2. Germline V lookup: CDR1 SGHTA, CDR2 FQGTGA. The CDR3 consists of 15 residues. Trimming at V came to 5 bases and at J to 5 bases, leaving 4 bases not matched to a gene. As DNA, the CDR3 is TGTGCCAGCAGCGCGGGACTAGCGGTTACCGGGGAGCTGTTTTTT. It translates to CASSAGLAVTGELFF.

This clonotype appeared many times. The chain couples TRBV20-1 to TRBJ1-2, with D hard to call. V gave up 6 bases and J gave up 5 bases, with 19 bases separating them. The CDR3 consists of 14 residues. The germline V gene encodes CDR1 DFQATT and CDR2 SNEGSKA (reference sequence). CDR3 DNA sequence: TGCAGTGCCACTCAAGGCAGGCGGGATTATGGCTACACCTTC. Amino acids: CSATQGRRDYGYTF.

The V call is TRBV20-1, the J call TRBJ2-3; 7 bases are a match to TRBD2. Germline assignment: CDR1 DFQATT and CDR2 SNEGSKA (reference sequence). V lost 6 bases to trimming and J lost 2 bases; unmatched junction nucleotides: 5. The CDR3 runs 13 residues. The CDR3 DNA reads TGCAGTGCCAAGCGGGACCCCACAGATACGCAGTATTTT. Translating gives CSAKRDPTDTQYF.

Note on this clonotype: Because the CDR3 is missing its conserved closing phenylalanine or tryptophan, this is likely a read error. This chain uses TRBV11-2 with TRBJ2-7; D could derive from TRBD1 or TRBD2 (5 bases each). The CDR3 totals 21 residues. V was pared by 3 bases and J by 6 bases, with 36 bases between. The germline CDR1 and CDR2 sequences are SGHAT and FQNNGV. The CDR3 sequence is CASSLDAGNQPSTRPTSEQYL. The CDR3 DNA reads TGTGCCAGCAGCTTGGACGCAGGGAATCAGCCTAGCACCCGACCTACTAGCGAGCAGTACCTC.

V usage is TRBV4-1 and J usage is TRBJ2-7; D remains ambiguous. The CDR3 sequence is 13 residues long. The V end lost 3 bases, the J end lost 3 bases, and 9 bases lay between the germline ends. CDR1 and CDR2 (germline): MGHRA, YSYEKL. CDR3 nucleotides: TGCGCCAGCAGCCAGTCATACAACTACGAGCAGTACTTC. It is translated as CASSQSYNYEQYF.

This clonotype was counted a few times. V and J are TRBV5-1 and TRBJ2-7; a weak D match, TRBD1 (6 bases). Germline lookup yields CDR1 SGHRS and CDR2 YFSETQ. V lost 0 bases and J lost 6, with 16 bases in between. CDR3 length: 15 residues. CDR3 sequence: CASSLAWGRWSEQYF. CDR3 DNA sequence: TGCGCCAGCAGCTTGGCCTGGGGGCGATGGTCCGAGCAGTACTTC.